These T cell receptor beta chains were read from a single sample in a study of cytomegalovirus exposure and HLA in healthy donors. TCRdb keeps only in-frame clones here, not all; method: immunoSEQ multiplex PCR. The sample records about 200,000 clones, approximately 79% being singletons. Sequences were obtained from PBMCs. Every receptor here comes from a man aged 45-60 years in good health and CMV-seronegative. The CDR3 runs from the conserved cysteine through the conserved F or W. A D gene is named only where the DNA matches it firmly. Clone size is shown for a subset of rows, as once, few, many or a class of expanded clone.

clone_size	v_call	d_call	j_call	cdr3_length	cdr3_aa	cdr3_nt
.	TRBV6-6	.	TRBJ2-2	14	CASSLGHLTGELFF	TGTGCCAGCAGTCTGGGACACCTCACCGGGGAGCTGTTTTTT
.	TRBV28	TRBD2	TRBJ2-2	15	CASSLAGGIAGELFF	TGTGCCAGCAGTTTAGCGGGAGGGATTGCCGGGGAGCTGTTTTTT
once	TRBV9	TRBD1	TRBJ1-2	14	CASSVGRQGDGYTF	TGTGCCAGCAGCGTAGGCCGGCAGGGGGATGGCTACACCTTC
few	TRBV9	TRBD2	TRBJ2-2	14	CASSVLAGTGELFF	TGTGCCAGCAGCGTACTAGCGGGGACCGGGGAGCTGTTTTTT
.	TRBV10-3	TRBD1	TRBJ2-2	14	CATIRQGYTGELFF	TGTGCCACCATACGACAGGGATACACCGGGGAGCTGTTTTTT
.	TRBV5-1	.	TRBJ2-1	15	CASSSGYYALNEQFF	TGCGCCAGCAGCTCGGGGTATTACGCACTCAATGAGCAGTTCTTC
.	TRBV9	.	TRBJ1-1	15	CASSPMGGGVTEAFF	TGTGCCAGCAGCCCTATGGGGGGAGGGGTCACTGAAGCTTTCTTT
.	TRBV6-4	.	TRBJ2-5	13	CASSERLGLTQYF	TGTGCCAGCAGTGAAAGGTTGGGGCTGACCCAGTACTTC
.	TRBV9	.	TRBJ1-2	18	CASSGNRGTTRISYGYTF	TGTGCCAGCAGCGGGAACCGTGGGACAACTCGAATCAGTTATGGCTACACCTTC
once	TRBV5-4	TRBD2	TRBJ2-5	18	CASSLDLRGREGGETQYF	TGTGCCAGCAGCTTGGATTTACGGGGGAGGGAAGGTGGGGAGACCCAGTACTTC
.	TRBV18	TRBD1	TRBJ2-3	16	CASSVRRQGATDTQYF	TGTGCCAGCTCAGTAAGACGACAGGGGGCAACAGATACGCAGTATTTT
.	TRBV19	TRBD2	TRBJ2-5	15	CASSIGTSGSETQYF	TGTGCCAGTAGTATCGGGACTAGCGGGTCAGAGACCCAGTACTTC
.	TRBV28	TRBD2	TRBJ2-7	17	CASSSITSGGKKYEQYF	TGTGCCAGCAGTTCGATCACTAGCGGGGGAAAGAAATACGAGCAGTACTTC
few	TRBV6-5	TRBD1	TRBJ1-5	15	CASRGTGGFDQPQHF	TGTGCCAGCAGGGGGACAGGGGGTTTTGATCAGCCCCAGCATTTT
.	TRBV6-5	.	TRBJ1-1	14	CASRLGLMNTEAFF	TGTGCCAGCAGGCTGGGACTGATGAACACTGAAGCTTTCTTT
.	TRBV12-1	.	TRBJ2-5	16	CASSFALAGHQETQYF	TGTGCCAGCAGCTTTGCGCTAGCGGGACACCAAGAGACCCAGTACTTC
.	TRBV7-3	.	TRBJ1-6	15	CASSLSGGNNSPLHF	TGTGCCAGCAGCTTAAGCGGCGGGAACAATTCACCCCTCCACTTT
few	TRBV28	TRBD2	TRBJ2-7	13	CASSLGGGYEQYF	TGTGCCAGCAGTTTGGGCGGGGGCTACGAGCAGTACTTC
.	TRBV9	TRBD2	TRBJ2-3	13	CASSIGRVDTQYF	TGTGCCAGCAGCATAGGGAGGGTTGATACGCAGTATTTT
.	TRBV19	.	TRBJ1-2	13	CASSIGEGDGYTF	TGTGCCAGTAGTATCGGAGAGGGTGATGGCTACACCTTC
once	TRBV5-1	TRBD2	TRBJ2-3	17	CASSLALAGGSTDTQYF	TGCGCCAGCAGCTTGGCCCTAGCGGGAGGTTCCACAGATACGCAGTATTTT
.	TRBV7-9	.	TRBJ1-2	14	CASSSTTSNYGYTF	TGTGCCAGCAGCTCGACAACCAGTAACTATGGCTACACCTTC
.	TRBV5-1	.	TRBJ1-2	14	CASSLAGQSYGYTF	TGCGCCAGCAGCTTGGCTGGTCAGTCCTATGGCTACACCTTC
.	TRBV19	.	TRBJ1-2	13	CASSIAGGGGYTF	TGTGCCAGTAGTATCGCCGGAGGTGGGGGCTACACCTTC
.	TRBV4-1	.	TRBJ2-5	15	CASSQEARLVETQYF	TGCGCCAGCAGCCAAGAGGCGCGACTAGTTGAGACCCAGTACTTC
.	TRBV4-2	TRBD2	TRBJ2-7	13	CASKRAGASEQYF	TGTGCCAGCAAGCGAGCGGGAGCCAGTGAGCAGTACTTC
.	TRBV10-3	.	TRBJ2-7	13	CAIRAGVSYEQYF	TGTGCCATCAGAGCCGGGGTCTCCTACGAGCAGTACTTC
.	TRBV10-3	TRBD2	TRBJ2-3	17	CAISEPPPAGVPDTQYF	TGTGCCATCAGTGAGCCACCCCCGGCGGGAGTCCCAGATACGCAGTATTTT
.	TRBV5-4	TRBD2	TRBJ2-5	14	CASTLGREVETQYF	TGTGCCAGCACCTTAGGGCGGGAGGTAGAGACCCAGTACTTC
.	TRBV7-3	.	TRBJ1-1	13	CASSVDRHTEAFF	TGTGCCAGCAGCGTGGACAGACACACTGAAGCTTTCTTT
.	TRBV5-1	TRBD2	TRBJ2-7	14	CASSLFSGTYEQYF	TGCGCCAGCAGCTTGTTTAGCGGGACCTACGAGCAGTACTTC
once	TRBV9	.	TRBJ1-2	15	CASSVGDSGNYGYTF	TGTGCCAGCAGCGTAGGGGACTCCGGTAACTATGGCTACACCTTC
.	TRBV28	.	TRBJ2-3	15	CASAPRGPGTDTQYF	TGTGCCAGCGCGCCTCGGGGTCCTGGCACAGATACGCAGTATTTT
.	TRBV10-3	TRBD2	TRBJ2-1	15	CAISEPPLREGEQFF	TGTGCCATCAGTGAGCCCCCCCTGCGGGAGGGTGAGCAGTTCTTC
.	TRBV21-1	.	TRBJ2-7	14	CASSRDRESYEQYF	TGTGCCAGCAGCAGGGACAGAGAGTCCTACGAGCAGTACTTC
.	TRBV27	.	TRBJ2-3	16	CASIPLQGEGTDTQYF	TGTGCCAGCATTCCTTTACAGGGGGAGGGGACAGATACGCAGTATTTT
.	TRBV6-6	.	TRBJ2-7	16	CASSYGSTSSPYEQYF	TGTGCCAGCAGTTACGGGTCAACTAGCTCACCCTACGAGCAGTACTTC
.	TRBV5-8	TRBD2	TRBJ2-3	17	CASSPSRLAASTDTQYF	TGTGCCAGCAGCCCCTCGAGACTAGCGGCTAGCACAGATACGCAGTATTTT
few	TRBV7-9	.	TRBJ2-6	15	CASSLRELGANVLTF	TGTGCCAGCAGCTTACGGGAGCTTGGGGCCAACGTCCTGACTTTC
.	TRBV18	.	TRBJ1-2	14	CASSPQGENYGYTF	TGTGCCAGCTCACCACAGGGGGAGAACTATGGCTACACCTTC
.	TRBV15	TRBD1	TRBJ1-5	15	CATSRGGQTNQPQHF	TGTGCCACCAGCAGGGGGGGACAGACTAATCAGCCCCAGCATTTT
few	TRBV5-6	.	TRBJ2-7	15	CASSYFRQDSREQYF	TGTGCCAGCAGCTACTTTAGACAGGATTCACGCGAGCAGTACTTC
many	TRBV7-9	TRBD2	TRBJ2-1	15	CASTSAAGVSTEQFF	TGTGCCAGCACCAGTGCAGCGGGGGTTTCGACGGAGCAGTTCTTC
.	TRBV29-1	.	TRBJ2-7	13	CSVEMTRGTEQYF	TGCAGCGTTGAGATGACCAGGGGTACCGAGCAGTACTTC
.	TRBV7-2	.	TRBJ1-4	13	CASSLKAGEKLFF	TGTGCCAGCAGCTTAAAGGCAGGAGAAAAACTGTTTTTT
.	TRBV28	.	TRBJ2-3	16	CASSLGDRRRVHTQYF	TGTGCCAGCAGTTTAGGAGACAGGCGAAGGGTTCATACGCAGTATTTT
few	TRBV27	TRBD1	TRBJ2-3	15	CASSPGQTSTDTQYF	TGTGCCAGCAGTCCGGGACAGACCAGCACAGATACGCAGTATTTT
.	TRBV6-1	TRBD1	TRBJ1-2	15	CASSAPGQTNYGYTF	TGTGCCAGCAGTGCCCCGGGACAGACAAACTATGGCTACACCTTC
.	TRBV9	.	TRBJ2-7	14	CASSPQVSSYEQYF	TGTGCCAGCAGCCCTCAGGTGAGCTCCTACGAGCAGTACTTC
.	TRBV5-5	.	TRBJ1-1	14	CASSLVTGNTEAFF	TGTGCCAGCAGCTTGGTTACAGGAAACACTGAAGCTTTCTTT
.	TRBV5-1	.	TRBJ2-2	15	CASSLAGENTGELFF	TGCGCCAGCAGCTTGGCGGGAGAGAACACCGGGGAGCTGTTTTTT
.	TRBV9	.	TRBJ1-1	16	CASSVAGAEWDTEAFF	TGTGCCAGCAGCGTAGCAGGGGCCGAGTGGGACACTGAAGCTTTCTTT
.	TRBV15	TRBD1	TRBJ2-5	14	CATSVGQGLETQYF	TGTGCCACCAGCGTCGGACAGGGTCTAGAGACCCAGTACTTC